The TCR beta chain under discussion was sequenced for a study of vaccination effects on CD4 cells after COVID-19 (dated 2022 in TCRdb). For the wider study: In the ViraFEST assay, PBMC were stimulated with viral peptide pools, and TCR sequencing was then used to find antigen-specific CD4+ T cell clonotypes based on their expansion. Post-vaccine samples across the study were collected a median of 72 days after the second dose, with a range of 14 to 241. Two million PBMC per well were cultured in IMDM with about 5.1% human AB serum, roughly 11 IU/ml IL-2 and gentamicin, plus 10 ug/ml peptides. SARS-CoV-2 spike-specific CD4+ TCR repertoires from before and after mRNA vaccination were compared in COVID-19 convalescent patients and in infection-naive vaccine recipients. A total of around eleven COVID-19 convalescent patients and 4 SARS-CoV-2-naive healthy vaccine recipients were included in the full study. Cultures from other donors in the study were sequenced with the Oncomine TCR Beta short-read assay on an Illumina iSeq 100.

After around 10 days of culture, CD4+ T cells were isolated with the EasySep CD4+ T cell isolation kit. Each participant got two doses of an mRNA SARS-CoV-2 vaccine, either BNT162b2 or mRNA-1273. Negative nucleocapsid antibody results before and after vaccination confirmed that the healthy vaccine recipients had no prior SARS-CoV-2 infection. On days 3 and 7, half of the culture medium was replaced with fresh IL-2-containing medium. Each peptide stimulation condition was cultured in triplicate wells unless otherwise noted. PBMC were separated from whole blood using Ficoll-Paque Plus gradient centrifugation and were then either cryopreserved at -140C or used fresh. The QIAamp micro DNA kit was used to extract genomic DNA from the cultured CD4+ T cells. Library creation used the immunoSEQ multiplex PCR assay. TCR beta CDR3 sequencing was performed on DNA from the cultured, isolated CD4+ T cells. The published analysis was carried out like this. Non-productive TCR sequences were removed and reads were trimmed to the CDR3 region, keeping CDR3s of at least 7 amino acids. The MANAFEST web app was used to identify antigen-specific clonotypes by comparing expansion in peptide wells with expansion in reference cultures. Positive clones required FDR<0.05 expansion versus reference and all other wells, odds ratio above 5, and frequency above 0.1% in two replicate wells. Cross-reactive clonotypes were defined as significantly expanded in SARS-CoV-2 spike wells and in at least one common cold coronavirus spike condition. Using the stringdist R package, CDR3 similarity was measured by Levenshtein distance, and unrooted trees were constructed with ape in R 3.6.1. Held by TCRdb, this immuneACCESS table contains in-frame sequences only and omits some clones. Under half of the omission traces to an unresolved V gene where checked; the cause of the rest is unknown. The V and J calls and clone size were taken over from that table, and D and trimming were inferred from the DNA. This sample has around 66,000 clones in its table, and about 67% of those were observed once. The ten top clones hold 2.2% of the sample.

The CDR3, cysteine through phenylalanine, is 13 amino acids long. The read is trimmed to its CDR3 DNA, 39 bases read in frame from base 1. V trim: 6 bases; J trim: 2 bases; unmatched bases: 3. The germline V gene provides CDR1 SNHLY and CDR2 FYNNEI. This clone was picked up a small number of times. What this receptor recognizes is not known. Within one base of it there is no much larger clone, and no base qualities were kept. What the study reported, not specific to this receptor: In healthy vaccine recipients, vaccine-induced clones were almost all SARS-CoV-2 mono-reactive, with only 1 of 255 cross-reactive with common cold coronaviruses. At late post-vaccination timepoints, both infection-induced and vaccine-induced clones showed marked clonal contraction, consistent with waning T cell responses. Only a small number of convalescent patients were included, and no early post-infection timepoints were available, which limited the study.

This sequence was found in a human donor who received a COVID-19 vaccine. The chain uses TRBV2 and TRBJ1-2; TRBD1 matches 7 bases in the middle. Material: CD4+ T cells from PBMCs cultured without peptide, obtained after COVID-19 vaccination. The encoded CDR3 is CASREDRNYGYTF. The nucleotide sequence reads TGTGCCAGCAGGGAGGACAGGAACTATGGCTACACCTTC. When the CDR3 is completed using the reference TRBV2 and TRBJ1-2 genes on either side, the full variable domain is EPEVTQTPSHQVTQMGQEVILRCVPISNHLYFYWYRQILGQKVEFLVSFYNNEISEKSEIFDDQFSVERPDGSNFTLKIRSTKLEDSAMYFCASREDRNYGYTFGSGTRLTVV.